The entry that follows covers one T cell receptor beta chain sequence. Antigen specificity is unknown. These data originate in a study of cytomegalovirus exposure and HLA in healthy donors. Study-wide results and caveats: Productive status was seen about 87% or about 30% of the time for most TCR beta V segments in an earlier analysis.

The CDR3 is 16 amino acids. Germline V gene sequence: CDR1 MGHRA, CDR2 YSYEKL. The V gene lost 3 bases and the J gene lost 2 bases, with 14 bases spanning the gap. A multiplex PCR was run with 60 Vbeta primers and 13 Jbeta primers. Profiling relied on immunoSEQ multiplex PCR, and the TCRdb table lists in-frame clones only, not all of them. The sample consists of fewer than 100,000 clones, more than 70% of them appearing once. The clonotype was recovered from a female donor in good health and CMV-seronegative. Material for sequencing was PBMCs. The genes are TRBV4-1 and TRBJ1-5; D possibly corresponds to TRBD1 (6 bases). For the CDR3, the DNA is TGCGCCAGCAGCCACATGCCCCGGACAGGCAATCAGCCCCAGCATTTT. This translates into CASSHMPRTGNQPQHF.